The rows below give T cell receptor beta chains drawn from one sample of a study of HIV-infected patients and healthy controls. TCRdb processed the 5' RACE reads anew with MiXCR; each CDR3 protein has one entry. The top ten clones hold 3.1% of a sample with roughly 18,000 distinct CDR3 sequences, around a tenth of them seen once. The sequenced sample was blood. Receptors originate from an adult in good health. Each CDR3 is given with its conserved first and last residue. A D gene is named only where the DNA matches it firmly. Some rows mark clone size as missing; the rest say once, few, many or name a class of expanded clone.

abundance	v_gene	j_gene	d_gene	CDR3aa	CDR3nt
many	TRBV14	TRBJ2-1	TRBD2	CASSQEPSGVYNEQFF	TGTGCCAGCAGCCAAGAACCCAGCGGGGTATACAATGAGCAGTTCTTC
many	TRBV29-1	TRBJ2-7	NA	CSAEGQRGGEQYF	TGCAGCGCCGAGGGACAGAGGGGAGGCGAGCAGTACTTC
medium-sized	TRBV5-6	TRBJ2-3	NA	CASSQAGVGSTDTQYF	TGTGCCAGCAGCCAGGCCGGGGTCGGGAGCACAGATACGCAGTATTTT
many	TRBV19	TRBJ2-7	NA	CASSITGGHYEQYF	TGTGCCAGTAGTATAACAGGTGGGCACTACGAGCAGTACTTC
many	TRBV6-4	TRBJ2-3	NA	CASSDSTGSGADTQYF	TGTGCCAGCAGTGACTCGACGGGTTCAGGGGCAGATACGCAGTATTTT
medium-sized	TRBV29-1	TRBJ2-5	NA	CSVEDLARRETQYF	TGCAGCGTTGAAGATTTAGCCCGAAGGGAGACCCAGTACTTC
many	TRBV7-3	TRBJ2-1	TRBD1	CASSLVGQGSYNEQFF	TGTGCCAGCAGCTTAGTTGGACAGGGGTCCTACAATGAGCAGTTCTTC
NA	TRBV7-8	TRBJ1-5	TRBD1	CASSFGPFHRGYQPQHF	TGTGCCAGCAGCTTCGGCCCGTTTCACAGGGGCTATCAGCCCCAGCATTTT
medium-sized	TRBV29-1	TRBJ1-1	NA	CSVEEPRDTEAFF	TGCAGCGTTGAAGAACCCCGGGACACTGAAGCTTTCTTT
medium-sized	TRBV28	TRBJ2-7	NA	CASSVTGTQKGYYEQYF	TGTGCCAGCAGTGTAACCGGGACCCAAAAGGGGTACTACGAGCAGTACTTC
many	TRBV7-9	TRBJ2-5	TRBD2	CASRAGGQETQYF	TGTGCCAGCAGAGCGGGAGGGCAAGAGACCCAGTACTTC
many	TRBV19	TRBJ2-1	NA	CASSQSGSGGEQFF	TGTGCCAGTAGTCAGTCCGGGAGCGGCGGTGAGCAGTTCTTC
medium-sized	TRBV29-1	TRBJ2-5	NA	CSVDHGNLQETQYF	TGCAGCGTTGATCATGGAAACCTCCAAGAGACCCAGTACTTC
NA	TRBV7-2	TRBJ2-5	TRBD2	CASSSGSGTPTQYF	TGTGCCAGCAGTTCGGGCAGCGGGACGCCGACCCAGTACTTC
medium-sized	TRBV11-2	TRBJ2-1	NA	CASSNRDSLGNEQFF	TGTGCCAGCAGCAACCGGGACTCTCTAGGGAATGAGCAGTTCTTC
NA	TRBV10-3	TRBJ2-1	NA	CAISPVDSQQFF	TGTGCCATCAGCCCCGTCGACAGCCAGCAGTTCTTC
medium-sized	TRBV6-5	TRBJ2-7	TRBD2	CASSYSSGLSYEQYF	TGTGCCAGCAGTTACTCTAGCGGGCTATCCTACGAGCAGTACTTC
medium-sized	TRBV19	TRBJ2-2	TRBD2	CASNLGLAVNTGELFF	TGTGCCAGTAACCTGGGACTAGCGGTGAACACCGGGGAGCTGTTTTTT
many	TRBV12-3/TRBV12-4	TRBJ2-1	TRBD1	CASSHRDRNYNEQFF	TGTGCCAGCAGTCACCGGGACAGGAATTACAATGAGCAGTTCTTC
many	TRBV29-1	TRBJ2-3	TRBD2	CSVAPRLAGETDTQYF	TGCAGCGTTGCCCCGAGACTAGCGGGAGAGACAGATACGCAGTATTTT
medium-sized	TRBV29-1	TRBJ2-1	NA	CSLRTADYNEQFF	TGCAGCCTAAGGACGGCCGACTACAATGAGCAGTTCTTC
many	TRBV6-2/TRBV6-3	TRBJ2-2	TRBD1	CASSWGHGQGSPGELFF	TGTGCCAGCAGTTGGGGTCACGGACAGGGGTCTCCCGGGGAGCTGTTTTTT
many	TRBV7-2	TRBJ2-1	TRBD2	CASSSRTSGSYNEQFF	TGTGCCAGCAGCTCGCGGACTAGCGGCTCCTACAATGAGCAGTTCTTC
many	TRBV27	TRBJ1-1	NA	CASRPGRAEAFF	TGTGCCAGCAGGCCAGGGAGGGCTGAAGCTTTCTTT
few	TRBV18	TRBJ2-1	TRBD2	CASSLSSGGSSYNEQFF	TGTGCCAGCTCACTATCTAGCGGGGGGAGCTCCTACAATGAGCAGTTCTTC
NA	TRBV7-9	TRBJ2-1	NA	CASSLGSDSYNEQFF	TGTGCCAGCAGCTTAGGGAGCGACTCCTACAATGAGCAGTTCTTC
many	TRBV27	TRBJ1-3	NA	CASRVSHSGNTIYF	TGTGCCAGCAGGGTATCCCACTCTGGAAACACCATATATTTT
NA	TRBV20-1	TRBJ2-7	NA	CSARDRRDEQYF	TGCAGTGCTAGAGATCGGAGGGACGAGCAGTACTTC
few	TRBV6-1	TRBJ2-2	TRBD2	CASRVAGASNTGELFF	TGTGCCAGCAGAGTAGCGGGCGCCTCGAACACCGGGGAGCTGTTTTTT
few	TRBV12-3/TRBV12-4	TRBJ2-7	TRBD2	CASSRGAGGVEQYF	TGTGCCAGCAGCCGCGGGGCGGGGGGCGTAGAGCAGTACTTC
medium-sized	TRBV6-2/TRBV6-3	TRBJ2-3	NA	CASSYWDTQYF	TGTGCCAGCAGTTACTGGGATACGCAGTATTTT
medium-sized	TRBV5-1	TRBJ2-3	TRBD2	CASSEALAGGGDTQYF	TGCGCCAGCAGCGAAGCCCTAGCGGGAGGCGGAGATACGCAGTATTTT
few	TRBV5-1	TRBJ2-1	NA	CASSRPTGWNEQFF	TGCGCCAGCAGTAGGCCAACAGGATGGAATGAGCAGTTCTTC
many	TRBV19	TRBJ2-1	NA	CASSINLEAHNEQFF	TGTGCCAGTAGTATAAATCTAGAAGCCCACAATGAGCAGTTCTTC
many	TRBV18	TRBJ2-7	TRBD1	CASSPTGATYEQYF	TGTGCCAGCTCACCGACAGGGGCTACCTACGAGCAGTACTTC
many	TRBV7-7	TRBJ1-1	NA	CASSPPYTEAFF	TGTGCCAGCAGCCCTCCCTACACTGAAGCTTTCTTT
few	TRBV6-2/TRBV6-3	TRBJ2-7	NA	CATQSSGYEQYF	TGTGCCACCCAATCGAGCGGGTACGAGCAGTACTTC
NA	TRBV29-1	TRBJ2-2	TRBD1	CSAQAGGNTGELFF	TGCAGCGCCCAGGCAGGGGGGAACACCGGGGAGCTGTTTTTT
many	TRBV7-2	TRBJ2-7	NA	CASSPYLAAPSEQYF	TGTGCCAGCAGCCCGTACTTAGCGGCGCCTTCCGAGCAGTACTTC
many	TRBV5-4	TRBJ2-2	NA	CASSRGSGESGELFF	TGTGCCAGCAGCCGGGGATCGGGGGAATCCGGGGAGCTGTTTTTT
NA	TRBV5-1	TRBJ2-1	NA	CASSLAGLAVNEQFF	TGCGCCAGCAGCTTGGCCGGGCTAGCCGTCAATGAGCAGTTCTTC
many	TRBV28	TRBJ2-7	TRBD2	CASSFGLAESREQYF	TGTGCCAGCAGTTTTGGACTAGCGGAGTCTAGGGAGCAGTACTTC
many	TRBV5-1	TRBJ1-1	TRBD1	CASSLSGTGNTEAFF	TGCGCCAGCAGCTTGTCTGGGACAGGGAACACTGAAGCTTTCTTT
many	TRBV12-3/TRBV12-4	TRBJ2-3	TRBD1	CASSSGTGLRDTQYF	TGTGCCAGCAGTTCCGGGACAGGGCTGAGAGATACGCAGTATTTT
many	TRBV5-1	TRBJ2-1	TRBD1	CASSQDQGASYNEQFF	TGCGCCAGCAGCCAGGATCAGGGGGCCTCCTACAATGAGCAGTTCTTC
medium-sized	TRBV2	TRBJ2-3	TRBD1	CASRRQGARRTDTQYF	TGTGCCAGCAGGCGGCAGGGGGCCCGGCGGACAGATACGCAGTATTTT
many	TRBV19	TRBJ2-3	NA	CASTDGVGGATTDTQYF	TGTGCCAGTACCGATGGTGTGGGTGGAGCGACCACAGATACGCAGTATTTT
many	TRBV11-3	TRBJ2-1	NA	CASSLEQGSSYNEQFF	TGTGCCAGCAGCTTAGAGCAGGGGAGCTCCTACAATGAGCAGTTCTTC
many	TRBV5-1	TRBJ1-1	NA	CASSPLAGAGTEAFF	TGCGCCAGCAGCCCCCTAGCGGGCGCGGGTACTGAAGCTTTCTTT
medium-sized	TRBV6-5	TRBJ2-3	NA	CASGSGYTDTQYF	TGTGCCAGCGGTAGCGGCTACACAGATACGCAGTATTTT
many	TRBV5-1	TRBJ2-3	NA	CASNGQGLADTQYF	TGCGCCAGCAACGGGCAGGGACTGGCAGATACGCAGTATTTT
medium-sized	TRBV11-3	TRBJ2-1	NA	CASSLDPSKKQFF	TGTGCCAGCAGCTTAGATCCGTCCAAAAAGCAGTTCTTC
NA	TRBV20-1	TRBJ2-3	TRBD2	CSVAGLVGTDTQYF	TGCAGTGTAGCGGGACTAGTTGGCACAGATACGCAGTATTTT